This TCR beta chain was observed in a study of T cell responses to AZD1222 COVID-19 vaccine. Study results and limitations: Just five to seven people given AZD1222 tested seropositive at baseline. As reported, nearly half of all spike-specific TCRs target variant regions that are unmutated.

On this clone itself: Its antigen is unidentified.

CDR1 and CDR2 from the germline V gene are MNHEY and SVGEGT. The trim removed 2 bases at V and 2 bases at J, leaving 5 bases unmatched. CDR3 length: 15 amino acids. Measured with immunoSEQ multiplex PCR; TCRdb has only the in-frame clones, and not every one. The top ten clones hold around 0.97% of a sample with about 180,000 clones, around 93% of them seen once. The sequencing here drew on peripheral blood, taken 28 days after the second dose of the MenACWY control vaccine. The source is an adult who received the MenACWY meningococcal vaccine as a control. The rearrangement joins TRBV6-2 or TRBV6-3 to TRBJ2-7; the match to TRBD1 covers 8 bases. DNA for the CDR3: TGTGCCAGCAGTTACGCGACAGGGGACCCCTACGAGCAGTACTTC. This sequence encodes CASSYATGDPYEQYF.